The table lists the clone carrying this T cell receptor beta chain with many counts. Its antigen is currently unknown. MiXCR was run by TCRdb on the reads, yielding one entry per CDR3 protein. The sample shows under 150,000 distinct CDR3 sequences, around 30% of them seen only once. The V and J ends lost 1 base and 5 bases respectively, with 2 bases between them. CDR3 length: 11 amino acids. Germline-derived CDR1 and CDR2 are LGHNA and YNFKEQ. This record comes from a study of T cell repertoires in cytomegalovirus infection. At the level of the study: Indicated by public TCR beta signatures were CMV infection and matching HLA type.

Study observations and caveats: The cumulative frequency of public TCR beta families distinguished individuals who carried CMV together with the relevant HLA.

Sequenced material: CD8+ T cells from cultured PBMCs, taken from culture after CMV antigen stimulation. This sequence was found in a human donor in good health (CMV status not recorded). Some clones in this sample may be carry-over from other donors' samples. The J gene is TRBJ1-1, the V gene TRBV4-2; D gene uncertain. The CDR3 loop reads CASSQGTEAFF. In DNA form, the CDR3 reads TGTGCCAGCAGCCAAGGGACTGAAGCTTTCTTT.